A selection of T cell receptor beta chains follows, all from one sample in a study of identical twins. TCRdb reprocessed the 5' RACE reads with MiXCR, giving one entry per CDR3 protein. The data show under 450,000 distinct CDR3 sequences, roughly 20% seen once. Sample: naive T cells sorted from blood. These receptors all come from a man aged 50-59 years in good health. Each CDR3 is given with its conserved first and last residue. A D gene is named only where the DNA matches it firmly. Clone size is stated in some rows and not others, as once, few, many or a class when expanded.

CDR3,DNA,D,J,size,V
CSATSGQPQHF,TGCAGTGCTACTTCGGGTCAGCCCCAGCATTTT,.,TRBJ1-5,few,TRBV20-1
CASTAGLSDTQYF,TGTGCCAGCACGGCGGGATTGTCAGATACGCAGTATTTT,.,TRBJ2-3,.,TRBV2
CASSPDRDRGETQYF,TGTGCCAGCAGCCCGGACCGGGACAGGGGGGAGACCCAGTACTTC,TRBD1,TRBJ2-5,.,TRBV12-3/TRBV12-4
CASSPLANTEAFF,TGTGCCAGCAGCCCTCTTGCGAACACTGAAGCTTTCTTT,.,TRBJ1-1,.,TRBV7-2
CASSLVGLDSYNEQFF,TGTGCCAGCAGCTTAGTAGGACTAGACTCCTACAATGAGCAGTTCTTC,TRBD2,TRBJ2-1,many,TRBV7-2
CASSSGGANNEQFF,TGTGCCAGCAGCTCAGGGGGTGCAAACAATGAGCAGTTCTTC,TRBD1,TRBJ2-1,few,TRBV7-9
CAWSSSNQPQHF,TGTGCCTGGAGCTCTAGCAATCAGCCCCAGCATTTT,.,TRBJ1-5,few,TRBV30
CSVGPLSTDTQYF,TGCAGCGTCGGCCCCTTGAGTACAGATACGCAGTATTTT,.,TRBJ2-3,many,TRBV29-1
CASSSDGEQFF,TGTGCCAGCAGTTCAGACGGGGAACAGTTCTTC,.,TRBJ2-1,few,TRBV12-3/TRBV12-4
CASSEPGRTYEQYF,TGTGCCAGCAGTGAACCGGGACGGACTTACGAGCAGTACTTC,.,TRBJ2-7,few,TRBV25-1
CASRGTSGSDEQFF,TGTGCCAGTAGGGGGACTAGCGGGAGTGATGAGCAGTTCTTC,TRBD2,TRBJ2-1,many,TRBV19
CSVVGETGELFF,TGCAGCGTTGTTGGGGAGACCGGGGAGCTGTTTTTT,.,TRBJ2-2,few,TRBV29-1
CASIPEWGSSSADTQYF,TGTGCCAGCATTCCCGAATGGGGTAGCTCCTCCGCAGATACGCAGTATTTT,.,TRBJ2-3,few,TRBV12-3/TRBV12-4
CASSLGIAGKYTQYF,TGTGCCAGCAGCTTAGGGATAGCGGGGAAGTATACGCAGTATTTT,TRBD2,TRBJ2-3,.,TRBV7-2
CATSGMTSGSASSYNEQFF,TGTGCCACCAGTGGCATGACTAGCGGTTCCGCTAGCTCCTACAATGAGCAGTTCTTC,TRBD2,TRBJ2-1,.,TRBV24-1
CASSGVGGSTQYF,TGTGCCAGCAGTGGGGTCGGGGGAAGTACGCAGTATTTT,.,TRBJ2-3,.,TRBV25-1
CASSAQDRSYEQYF,TGTGCCAGCAGCGCCCAGGACAGATCCTACGAGCAGTACTTC,.,TRBJ2-7,.,TRBV11-1
CATSDPAYKGADTQYF,TGTGCCACCAGTGATCCGGCTTATAAGGGGGCAGATACGCAGTATTTT,.,TRBJ2-3,many,TRBV24-1
CASSLPGIGSSQPQHF,TGTGCCAGCAGCTTGCCAGGGATCGGGAGCAGCCAGCCCCAGCATTTT,.,TRBJ1-5,many,TRBV5-8
CASSPRLAGANVLTF,TGTGCCAGCAGCCCGAGACTAGCTGGGGCCAACGTCCTGACTTTC,.,TRBJ2-6,few,TRBV6-1
CASSAGLETDTQYF,TGCGCCAGCAGCGCCGGACTAGAGACAGATACGCAGTATTTT,TRBD2,TRBJ2-3,many,TRBV5-1
CASSLGGTYTYEQYF,TGCGCCAGCAGCTTGGGAGGGACATATACCTACGAGCAGTACTTC,.,TRBJ2-7,.,TRBV5-1
CSATGRLDYEQYF,TGCAGTGCGACGGGACGGCTGGACTACGAGCAGTACTTC,.,TRBJ2-7,.,TRBV20-1
CASNRDYNSPLHF,TGTGCCAGCAACCGGGACTATAATTCACCCCTCCACTTT,.,TRBJ1-6,.,TRBV5-5
CASSSLSGPSTDTQYF,TGTGCCAGCAGCTCTCTTAGCGGCCCTAGCACAGATACGCAGTATTTT,.,TRBJ2-3,.,TRBV3-1
CSARSLIARGGSSYNEQFF,TGCAGTGCTAGAAGTCTCATAGCGAGGGGGGGCTCCTCCTACAATGAGCAGTTCTTC,.,TRBJ2-1,few,TRBV20-1
CASSPLAGAYQETQYF,TGTGCCAGCAGTCCACTAGCGGGGGCTTACCAAGAGACCCAGTACTTC,TRBD2,TRBJ2-5,.,TRBV6-1
CASGRSGTNEQFF,TGTGCTAGTGGACGATCTGGGACAAACGAGCAGTTCTTC,.,TRBJ2-1,.,TRBV12-5
CSARDLTGSYEQYF,TGCAGTGCTAGAGATCTGACAGGCTCCTACGAGCAGTACTTC,.,TRBJ2-7,few,TRBV20-1
CATSAGGGYNEQFF,TGTGCCACCAGTGCCGGGGGTGGCTACAATGAGCAGTTCTTC,.,TRBJ2-1,many,TRBV24-1
CASSATRMTNEKLFF,TGTGCCAGCAGCGCCACAAGGATGACTAATGAAAAACTGTTTTTT,.,TRBJ1-4,.,TRBV7-2
CATSRDSTGELFF,TGTGCCACCAGCAGAGATAGCACCGGTGAGCTGTTTTTT,.,TRBJ2-2,.,TRBV15
CASSVNSRSYEQYF,TGTGCCAGCAGCGTAAATAGCCGCTCCTACGAGCAGTACTTC,.,TRBJ2-7,.,TRBV9
CSIGQGGHEQYF,TGCAGCATCGGACAGGGGGGCCACGAGCAGTACTTC,TRBD1,TRBJ2-7,.,TRBV29-1
CASSRSREYSGANVLTF,TGCGCCAGCAGCAGAAGCAGGGAATACTCTGGGGCCAACGTCCTGACTTTC,.,TRBJ2-6,few,TRBV5-1
CASSLTGGRGRFVNTGELFF,TGTGCCAGCAGCTTAACGGGTGGAAGGGGGCGGTTCGTGAACACCGGGGAGCTGTTTTTT,TRBD1,TRBJ2-2,many,TRBV11-1
CASSLTSQGIWGEQFF,TGTGCCAGCAGCTTAACGTCCCAGGGAATTTGGGGTGAGCAGTTCTTC,.,TRBJ2-1,many,TRBV11-2
CAWSVSGGHTDTQYF,TGTGCCTGGAGTGTAAGCGGGGGACACACAGATACGCAGTATTTT,TRBD2,TRBJ2-3,many,TRBV30
CASSIGTGDYEQYF,TGTGCCAGTAGTATCGGGACAGGAGACTACGAGCAGTACTTC,TRBD1,TRBJ2-7,many,TRBV19
CASSSLPGTGEDEQYF,TGTGCCAGCAGTTCCCTCCCCGGGACAGGGGAAGACGAGCAGTACTTC,TRBD1,TRBJ2-7,many,TRBV27
CASSLAPRGYQETQYF,TGTGCCAGCAGCTTGGCCCCCCGGGGGTACCAAGAGACCCAGTACTTC,.,TRBJ2-5,few,TRBV7-2
CSARGFLAGDLGNEQFF,TGCAGTGCTAGAGGCTTCTTAGCGGGAGACCTCGGCAATGAGCAGTTCTTC,TRBD2,TRBJ2-1,few,TRBV20-1
CASSLSGRHSGNTIYF,TGTGCCAGCAGTTTATCCGGACGGCACTCTGGAAACACCATATATTTT,.,TRBJ1-3,.,TRBV12-3/TRBV12-4
CASRPTGDEQFF,TGTGCCAGCAGGCCCACGGGGGATGAGCAGTTCTTC,.,TRBJ2-1,few,TRBV2
CASSQSVGDTQYF,TGTGCCAGCAGCCAGTCGGTCGGGGATACGCAGTATTTT,.,TRBJ2-3,many,TRBV14
CASSQVGEMGEQYF,TGTGCCAGCAGCCAAGTGGGGGAGATGGGCGAGCAGTACTTC,.,TRBJ2-7,.,TRBV4-2
CASSQEAGLTFGGNEQFF,TGCGCCAGCAGCCAGGAAGCCGGTCTTACTTTCGGGGGGAATGAGCAGTTCTTC,TRBD2,TRBJ2-1,.,TRBV4-3
CSARDGGRAGGLRSYEQYF,TGCAGTGCTAGAGATGGGGGTCGAGCGGGAGGCCTCCGCTCCTACGAGCAGTACTTC,TRBD2,TRBJ2-7,few,TRBV20-1
CASTRPDRGNTGELFF,TGTGCCAGCACCCGACCGGACAGGGGGAACACCGGGGAGCTGTTTTTT,TRBD1,TRBJ2-2,.,TRBV6-1
CGADLAVTDTQYF,TGCGGTGCGGATCTAGCGGTCACAGATACGCAGTATTTT,TRBD2,TRBJ2-3,.,TRBV20-1
CASSLAMAGGSYEQYF,TGTGCCAGCAGCTTAGCAATGGCAGGGGGCTCCTACGAGCAGTACTTC,TRBD1,TRBJ2-7,many,TRBV7-2
CSAGNRGLGDEQFF,TGCAGTGCTGGCAACAGGGGGCTCGGGGATGAGCAGTTCTTC,TRBD1,TRBJ2-1,.,TRBV20-1
CASSTGFVSNQPQHF,TGTGCCAGCAGCACAGGGTTCGTCAGCAATCAGCCCCAGCATTTT,.,TRBJ1-5,few,TRBV7-2
CASSEEGRETQYF,TGTGCCAGCAGTGAAGAGGGCAGGGAGACCCAGTACTTC,.,TRBJ2-5,many,TRBV2
CASSLASSGRIADEQFF,TGTGCCAGCAGTTTAGCGTCTAGCGGGAGGATTGCGGATGAGCAGTTCTTC,TRBD2,TRBJ2-1,.,TRBV28
CAIRQTANTGELFF,TGTGCCATCCGACAGACCGCGAACACCGGGGAGCTGTTTTTT,.,TRBJ2-2,.,TRBV6-2/TRBV6-3
CASSPSWVSYEQYF,TGTGCCAGCTCTCCTTCCTGGGTCTCCTACGAGCAGTACTTC,.,TRBJ2-7,.,TRBV18
CASSLEQVSYEQYF,TGTGCCAGCAGCTTAGAACAGGTCTCCTACGAGCAGTACTTC,.,TRBJ2-7,.,TRBV7-8
CASSVGLRVDTQYF,TGCGCCAGCAGCGTCGGACTGCGGGTAGATACGCAGTATTTT,.,TRBJ2-3,many,TRBV5-1